The 26 T cell receptor beta chains below were found in one sample sequenced in a study of a mutant IDH1 vaccine in newly diagnosed glioma. Time point: baseline, week 1 (first vaccination visit). The treatment: pre-vaccination baseline after standard-of-care therapy. The method was immunoSEQ multiplex PCR; TCRdb's version includes in-frame clones alone and lacks a portion of them. The sample shows about 98,000 clones, 70% to 90% of them seen only once. The sample here was PBMCs, taken from a glioma patient treated with radiotherapy, temozolomide or both. The receptors were gathered from a woman between 45 and 60 years old with glioma.

The V and J genes are TRBV15 and TRBJ2-1, with 7 bases aligning to TRBD1. CDR1 and CDR2 from the germline V gene are LNHNV and YYDKDF (reference sequence). The ends lost 4 bases at V and 9 bases at J; junction bases unmatched: 9. The CDR3 has 14 residues. Here the CDR3 DNA reads TGTGCCACCAGCACCCGTATGACAGGGACTGAGCAGTTCTTC. Amino acid sequence: CATSTRMTGTEQFF.

The gene calls are TRBV7-9 and TRBJ2-5; D unresolved. TRBJ2-7 matches the DNA end more closely, so the J call is doubtful. Looked up from germline, CDR1 is SEHNR and CDR2 is FQNEAQ (reference sequence). This CDR3 region has 14 residues. The CDR3, as DNA: TGTGCCAGCAGCCTCTCGGGTAACTCCTACGAGCAGTACTTC. Translating it yields CASSLSGNSYEQYF.

The V call is TRBV10-1, the J call TRBJ2-3; perhaps TRBD1 as D (6 bases). The CDR3 covers 15 residues. Per the germline V gene, CDR1 is WNHNN and CDR2 is SYGVQD (reference sequence). V lost 0 bases to trimming and J lost 6 bases, with 13 bases between them. This CDR3 reads CASSESLAGADTQYF. The CDR3 DNA follows: TGCGCCAGCAGTGAGTCCCTGGCAGGGGCCGATACGCAGTATTTT.

This chain joins TRBV9 and TRBJ1-6; D is ambiguous. Germline V gene sequence: CDR1 SGDLS, CDR2 YYNGEE. This CDR3 contains 12 residues. V was shortened by 0 bases and J by 10 bases, with 5 bases between the two germline ends. Here the CDR3 reads CASSVEASPLHF. DNA for the CDR3: TGTGCCAGCAGCGTAGAGGCATCACCCCTCCACTTT.

This rearrangement joins TRBV27 to TRBJ2-7; a weak D match, TRBD2 (5 bases). From germline, CDR1 is MNHEY and CDR2 SMNVEV (reference sequence). This CDR3 is 12 amino acids long. V shed 3 bases and J shed 6 bases, with 9 bases lying between them. The CDR3 DNA reads TGTGCCAGCAGTTTTCTAGGGAGCGAGCAGTACTTC. Its translation: CASSFLGSEQYF.

The chain combines TRBV6-6 with TRBJ2-3; 10 bases line up with TRBD1. The CDR3 extends over 15 amino acids. Looked up from germline, CDR1 is MNHNY and CDR2 is SVGAGI (reference sequence). J gave up 6 bases and V 6 bases, and 9 bases lay outside the gene matches. The CDR3 nucleotides are TGTGCCAGCAGCCCGACAGGGGGCGCCTCGGATACGCAGTATTTT. Residues: CASSPTGGASDTQYF.

The chain is built from TRBV30 and TRBJ1-2; maybe TRBD1 (5 bases). Trimming removed 5 bases at V and 0 bases at J, with 13 bases between. Germline V lookup: CDR1 GTSNPN, CDR2 SVGIG (reference sequence). The CDR3 is 14 amino acids. CDR3 DNA sequence: TGTGCCTGGGAGGGAGGGGACGCTAACTATGGCTACACCTTC. This translates into CAWEGGDANYGYTF.

In this sample, this clone turned up once. The rearrangement uses TRBV10-2 and TRBJ2-7; 7 bases align to TRBD1. CDR3 length equals 13 residues. The germline V gene encodes CDR1 WSHSY and CDR2 SAAADI. V was pared by 2 bases and J by 6 bases, with 4 bases of the junction left unmatched. CDR3 amino acids: CASSEGDRREQYF. CDR3 bases: TGCGCCAGCAGTGAGGGGGACAGACGCGAGCAGTACTTC.

This clone turned up a few times. The chain links TRBV4-1 to TRBJ1-2, with 7 bases fitting TRBD1. This CDR3 has 14 residues. Looked up from germline, CDR1 is MGHRA and CDR2 is YSYEKL. Trimming cost V 0 bases and J 5 bases; bases outside gene matches: 3. The CDR3 spells CASSQDQDRYGYTF. The CDR3 bases are TGCGCCAGCAGCCAAGATCAGGACAGGTATGGCTACACCTTC.

This chain links TRBV25-1 with TRBJ2-2; the D call may be TRBD1 or TRBD2 (5 bases each). CDR1 is MGHDK and CDR2 is SYGVNS in the germline V gene. The CDR3 length is 15 residues. V lost 5 bases to trimming and J lost 4 bases, with 14 bases between them. CDR3 sequence: CASSRGTAGTGELFF. As DNA, the CDR3 is TGTGCCAGCAGTCGAGGGACGGCGGGCACCGGGGAGCTGTTTTTT.

The chain joins TRBV9 to TRBJ2-1, with D possibly being TRBD2 (5 bases). V was cut by 4 bases and J by 1 base, with 12 bases left in between. This CDR3 contains 15 residues. In germline, CDR1 is SGDLS, CDR2 YYNGEE. The CDR3 DNA reads as TGTGCCAGCAGCCCTCGGGGAGAGTCCTACAATGAGCAGTTCTTC. Protein product: CASSPRGESYNEQFF.

This rearrangement joins TRBV11-3 to TRBJ2-7; possibly TRBD1 for D (6 bases). The germline V gene has CDR1 SGHNT and CDR2 YENEEA. This CDR3 is built from 13 residues. The V and J ends lost 5 bases and 5 bases respectively, with 13 bases between them. CDR3 sequence: CASSLRDINEQYF. The CDR3 region has the DNA TGTGCCAGCAGCCTCCGGGACATCAACGAGCAGTACTTC.

The chain employs TRBV5-1 and TRBJ1-2; D perhaps matches TRBD1 (6 bases). The CDR3 is 14 residues long. Germline CDR1 and CDR2: SGHRS and YFSETQ. The ends were cut back, 3 bases at V and 4 bases at J, with 13 bases in the middle. The CDR3 spells CASSSGQTSYGYTF. The CDR3 region has the DNA TGCGCCAGCAGCTCCGGACAGACAAGCTATGGCTACACCTTC.

The rearrangement uses TRBV19 and TRBJ1-1, with a possible D match to TRBD1 (5 bases). Germline CDR1 is LNHDA and CDR2 is SQIVND (reference sequence). The CDR3 spans 14 residues. The germline V and J ends were trimmed by 7 bases and 1 base, with 13 bases remaining between them. The CDR3 reads CASNIGGRNTEAFF. CDR3 nucleotide sequence: TGTGCCAGTAATATTGGGGGTCGGAACACTGAAGCTTTCTTT.

The sample holds one count of this clone. CDR3 nucleotides: TGTGCCAGCAGTTTACGGCTAGCCTACGAGCAGTACTTC. Protein sequence: CASSLRLAYEQYF. The chain is built from TRBV27 and TRBJ2-5; no clear D. The J call may be faulty, since TRBJ2-7 better matches the DNA end. This CDR3 spans 13 amino acids. Germline loops: CDR1 MNHEY, CDR2 SMNVEV (reference sequence).

The chain couples TRBV9 to TRBJ2-1; D is possibly TRBD2 (5 bases). From germline, CDR1 is SGDLS and CDR2 YYNGEE. V shed 0 bases and J shed 7 bases, with 14 bases lying between them. The CDR3 is 15 residues long. CDR3 sequence reads: CASSVASGRVNEQFF. The CDR3 region has the DNA TGTGCCAGCAGCGTAGCCAGCGGCCGGGTGAATGAGCAGTTCTTC.

The chain carries TRBV5-6 and TRBJ2-2; TRBD2 matches 7 bases. Germline V gene sequence: CDR1 SGHDT, CDR2 YYEEEE. V lost 2 bases, J lost 5 bases, and 15 bases stayed unmatched. The CDR3 runs to 18 residues. The CDR3 DNA follows: TGTGCCAGCAGCTTAAGACTAGCTTCCTTGGGGTGGACCGGGGAGCTGTTTTTT. Protein product: CASSLRLASLGWTGELFF.

Of note for this clone: The sample has other DNA sequences that encode this CDR3 too. The CDR3: CASSLDPYEQYF. CDR3 DNA: TGTGCCAGCAGCTTAGACCCCTACGAGCAGTACTTC. The chain combines TRBV11-2 with TRBJ2-7; no reliable D call. Deletions cut 0 bases from V and 2 bases from J, with 2 bases between. The length of the CDR3 is 12 residues. Per germline, CDR1 SGHAT and CDR2 FQNNGV.

The chain combines TRBV27 with TRBJ1-5; D is possibly TRBD1 (5 bases). The germline V gene has CDR1 MNHEY and CDR2 SMNVEV (reference sequence). The CDR3 loop spans 15 amino acids. V shed 5 bases and J shed 4 bases, with 15 bases lying between them. The CDR3 region has the DNA TGTGCCAGCAGTGTCCGGGGACGCCTGAATCAGCCCCAGCATTTT. It specifies CASSVRGRLNQPQHF.

The chain combines TRBV5-6 with TRBJ2-6, with D tentatively TRBD2 (5 bases). CDR1 SGHDT and CDR2 YYEEEE come from the germline V gene. The CDR3 has 15 residues. Trimming left V 0 bases short and J 4 bases short, with 8 bases between. This chain's CDR3 is CASSLVSGGANVLTF. In DNA form, the CDR3 reads TGTGCCAGCAGCTTGGTCTCGGGGGGGGCCAACGTCCTGACTTTC. Full variable domain (rest looked up from reference TRBV5-6 and TRBJ2-6): DAGVTQSPTHLIKTRGQQVTLRCSPKSGHDTVSWYQQALGQGPQFIFQYYEEEERQRGNFPDRFSGHQFPNYSSELNVNALLLGDSALYLCASSLVSGGANVLTFGAGSRLTVL.

The chain employs TRBV27 and TRBJ2-6, with D possibly TRBD2 on 5 matching bases. The CDR3 runs to 18 residues. Trimming shortened V by 1 base and J by 0 bases, and 13 bases separated the two germline ends. Germline V gene data show CDR1 as MNHEY and CDR2 as SMNVEV (reference sequence). The CDR3 DNA sequence: TGTGCCAGCAGTTTATGGAACGGAGGCTACTCTGGGGCCAACGTCCTGACTTTC. It yields the protein CASSLWNGGYSGANVLTF.

This rearrangement joins TRBV18 to TRBJ1-4; D perhaps matches TRBD1 (5 bases). Germline loops: CDR1 KGHSH, CDR2 LQKENI. There are 14 residues in the CDR3. V lost 5 bases and J 4 bases, leaving 11 bases between the germline ends. In nucleotides, the CDR3 is TGTGCCAGCTCATCCGGGACTGGTAATGAAAAACTGTTTTTT. It yields the protein CASSSGTGNEKLFF. The variable domain in full, completed from reference TRBV18 and TRBJ1-4, reads NAGVMQNPRHLVRRRGQEARLRCSPMKGHSHVYWYRQLPEEGLKFMVYLQKENIIDESGMPKERFSAEFPKEGPSILRIQQVVRGDSAAYFCASSSGTGNEKLFFGSGTQLSVL.

This chain joins TRBV18 and TRBJ2-7; 11 nucleotides align to TRBD2. Germline assignment: CDR1 KGHSH and CDR2 LQKENI. With 0 bases clipped from V and 3 bases from J, the junction kept 4 bases outside the gene matches. The CDR3 sequence is 16 residues long. The CDR3 loop reads CASSPPVAGGIYEQYF. The CDR3 DNA reads TGTGCCAGCTCACCACCGGTAGCGGGAGGGATCTACGAGCAGTACTTC.

This clone appeared once. The V gene is TRBV7-9, the J gene TRBJ2-2, with D possibly TRBD2 on 6 matching bases. This CDR3 comprises 14 residues. Germline loops: CDR1 SEHNR, CDR2 FQNEAQ (reference sequence). Trimming took off 5 bases at V and 4 bases at J, with 11 bases between the two ends. CDR3 loop: CASSARGLTGELFF. The DNA for the CDR3 is TGTGCCAGCAGCGCCCGGGGACTCACCGGGGAGCTGTTTTTT.

This clone showed up just once. The chain uses TRBV10-3 and TRBJ2-2, with D perhaps matching TRBD1 (6 bases). The V end was cut by 2 bases, the J end by 3 bases, with 10 bases between. The CDR3 covers 15 residues. CDR1 ENHRY and CDR2 SYGVKD come from the germline V gene. The CDR3 DNA reads as TGTGCCATCAGTGAGGGGGGACACTACACCGGGGAGCTGTTTTTT. Its protein product is CAISEGGHYTGELFF.

The chain couples TRBV11-2 to TRBJ2-7; D gene uncertain. This CDR3 is 12 amino acids long. Trimming left V 4 bases short and J 3 bases short, with 7 bases between. Germline CDR1 reads SGHAT; CDR2 reads FQNNGV. CDR3 region: CASSSQRYEQYF. DNA for the CDR3: TGTGCCAGCAGCTCCCAGCGCTACGAGCAGTACTTC.